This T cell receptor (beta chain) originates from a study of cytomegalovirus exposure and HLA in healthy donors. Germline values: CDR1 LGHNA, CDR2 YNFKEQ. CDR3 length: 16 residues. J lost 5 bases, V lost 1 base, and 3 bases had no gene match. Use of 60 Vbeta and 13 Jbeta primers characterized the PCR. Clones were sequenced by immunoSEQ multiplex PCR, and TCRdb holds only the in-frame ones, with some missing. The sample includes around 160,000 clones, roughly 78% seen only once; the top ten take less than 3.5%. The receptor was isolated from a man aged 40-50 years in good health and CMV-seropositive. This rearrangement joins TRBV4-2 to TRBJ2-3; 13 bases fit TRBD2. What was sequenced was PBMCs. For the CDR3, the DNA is TGTGCCAGCAGCCAAGGACTAGCGGGAGGTGTAGATACGCAGTATTTT. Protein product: CASSQGLAGGVDTQYF.